The clone carrying this TCR beta chain was observed a few times. The sample is drawn from a study of T cells in Graves' hyperthyroidism and ophthalmopathy. V gave up 5 bases and J gave up 4 bases, with 15 bases separating them. Germline V lookup: CDR1 MNHEY, CDR2 SVGEGT. The length of the CDR3 is 15 residues. Amplified TCR beta CDR3 regions came from RNA transcripts. HTBI primers were used for first-round RT-PCR of the TCR CDR3. Each CDR3 protein gets one entry after TCRdb re-called the multiplex PCR reads with MiXCR. Of roughly 420,000 distinct CDR3 sequences detected, 15% to 19% appear once; the ten largest clones hold 14%.

The chain carries TRBV6-2 or TRBV6-3 and TRBJ1-5; weak D call: TRBD1 (6 bases). Source material: blood. The TCR comes from a young woman with Graves' hyperthyroidism. CDR3 loop: CASSPAGQYNQPQHF. CDR3 bases: TGTGCCAGCAGTCCCGCCGGACAGTATAATCAGCCCCAGCATTTT.